This T cell receptor beta chain was documented in a study of neurological immune-mediated disorders. Findings and caveats of the study: CDR3 amino acid sequences found in expanded clones were never shared across subjects, suggesting private repertoires in all groups.

Sample time point: longitudinal time-point 2. Unsorted libraries were prepared from 2 million PBMCs that had been stored at -80 C. Trimming removed 6 bases from V and 2 bases from J; junction bases left unmatched: 12. The CDR3 is 15 residues long. Germline V gives CDR1 DFQATT, CDR2 SNEGSKA (reference sequence). MiXCR was run by TCRdb on the 5' RACE reads, yielding one entry per CDR3 protein. The table lists fewer than 60,000 distinct CDR3 sequences, about an eighth of them singletons. For this clonotype: The antigen is undetermined.

The TCR originated in a male donor with HTLV-1-associated myelopathy (HAM/TSP). The V and J genes are TRBV20-1 and TRBJ2-7; TRBD2 agrees at 8 bases. Sequencing was carried out using PBMCs. CDR3 amino acids: CSAPTYGGATYEQYF. As DNA, the CDR3 is TGCAGTGCCCCCACCTACGGGGGGGCAACCTACGAGCAGTACTTC.